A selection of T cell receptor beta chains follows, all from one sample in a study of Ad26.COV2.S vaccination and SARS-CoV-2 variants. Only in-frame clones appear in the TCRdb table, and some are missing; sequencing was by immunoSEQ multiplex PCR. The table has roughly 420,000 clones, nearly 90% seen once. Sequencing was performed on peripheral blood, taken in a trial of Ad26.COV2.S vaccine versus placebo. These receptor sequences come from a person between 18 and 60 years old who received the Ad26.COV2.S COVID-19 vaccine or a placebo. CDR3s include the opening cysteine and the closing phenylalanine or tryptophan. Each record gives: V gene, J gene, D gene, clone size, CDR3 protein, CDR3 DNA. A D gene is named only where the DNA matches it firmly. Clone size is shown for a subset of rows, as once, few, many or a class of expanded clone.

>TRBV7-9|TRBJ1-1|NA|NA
CASSLGSGRAEAFF
TGTGCCAGCAGCTTAGGCTCAGGTCGAGCTGAAGCTTTCTTT
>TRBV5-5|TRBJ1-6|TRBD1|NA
CAGRQGNNSPLHF
TGTGCCGGTAGACAGGGAAATAATTCACCCCTCCACTTT
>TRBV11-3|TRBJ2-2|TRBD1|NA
CASSLGQGDTGELFF
TGTGCCAGCAGCTTGGGACAGGGTGACACCGGGGAGCTGTTTTTT
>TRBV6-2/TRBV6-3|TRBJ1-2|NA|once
CASSHRQTQNYGYTF
TGTGCCAGCAGTCACCGACAGACTCAAAACTATGGCTACACCTTC
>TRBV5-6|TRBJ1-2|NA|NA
CATQDGGSYGYTF
TGTGCCACCCAGGATGGGGGCTCCTATGGCTACACCTTC
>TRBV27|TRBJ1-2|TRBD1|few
CASTPGTGGGYTF
TGTGCCAGCACCCCCGGGACAGGGGGTGGCTACACCTTC
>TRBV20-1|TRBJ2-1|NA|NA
CSASSGDEQGRDEQFF
TGCAGTGCTAGTTCCGGGGACGAACAGGGTAGGGATGAGCAGTTCTTC
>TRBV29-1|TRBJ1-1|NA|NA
CSVEVTTPEAFF
TGCAGCGTTGAAGTGACCACCCCTGAAGCTTTCTTT
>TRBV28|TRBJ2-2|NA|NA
CASSLVGELFF
TGTGCCAGCAGTTTGGTCGGGGAGCTGTTTTTT
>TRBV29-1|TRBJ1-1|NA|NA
CSVRQRLMNTEAFF
TGCAGCGTGAGACAGCGACTTATGAACACTGAAGCTTTCTTT
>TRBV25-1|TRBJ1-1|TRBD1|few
CASSALSQGTFF
TGTGCCAGCAGTGCCCTCTCACAGGGGACTTTCTTT
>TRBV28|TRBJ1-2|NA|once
CASSRALNYGYTF
TGTGCCAGCAGCAGGGCCCTTAACTATGGCTACACCTTC
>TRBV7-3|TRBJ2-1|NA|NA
CASSLGPISYNEQFF
TGTGCCAGCAGCTTAGGACCGATATCCTACAATGAGCAGTTCTTC
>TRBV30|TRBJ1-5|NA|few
CAWSVGVTGQPQHF
TGTGCCTGGAGTGTAGGAGTGACTGGGCAGCCCCAGCATTTT
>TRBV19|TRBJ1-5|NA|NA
CASSIDRFQPQHF
TGTGCCAGTAGTATAGATCGGTTTCAGCCCCAGCATTTT
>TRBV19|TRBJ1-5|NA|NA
CASRRDPNQPQHF
TGTGCCAGTAGGCGGGATCCCAATCAGCCCCAGCATTTT
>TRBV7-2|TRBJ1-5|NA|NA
CASSFRENQPQHF
TGTGCCAGCAGCTTTAGAGAGAATCAGCCCCAGCATTTT
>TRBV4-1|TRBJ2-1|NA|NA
CASSQAMVGPFHEQFF
TGCGCCAGCAGCCAGGCCATGGTCGGCCCTTTCCATGAGCAGTTCTTC
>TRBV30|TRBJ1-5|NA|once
CAWSLKGNQPQHF
TGTGCCTGGAGTTTAAAAGGCAATCAGCCCCAGCATTTT
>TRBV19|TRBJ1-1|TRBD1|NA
CASTTGTGSEAFF
TGTGCCAGTACCACCGGGACAGGGTCTGAAGCTTTCTTT
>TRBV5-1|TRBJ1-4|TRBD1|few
CASSWGTGGLTNEKLFF
TGCGCCAGCAGCTGGGGGACAGGGGGCCTAACTAATGAAAAACTGTTTTTT
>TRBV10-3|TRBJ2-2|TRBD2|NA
CATLSGFLAGTGELFF
TGTGCCACCTTATCGGGTTTTCTAGCGGGAACCGGGGAGCTGTTTTTT
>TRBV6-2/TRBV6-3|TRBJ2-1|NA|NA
CASSYSVVLNEQFF
TGTGCCAGCAGTTACTCCGTAGTCCTCAATGAGCAGTTCTTC
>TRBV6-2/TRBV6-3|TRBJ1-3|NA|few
CASSYPDFSGNTIYF
TGTGCCAGCAGTTACCCGGATTTCAGTGGAAACACCATATATTTT
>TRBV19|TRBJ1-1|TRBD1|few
CASSKAGTGAKNTEAFF
TGTGCCAGTAGTAAGGCCGGGACAGGGGCTAAGAACACTGAAGCTTTCTTT
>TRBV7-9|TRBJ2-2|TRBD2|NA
CASSPGGTYTGELFF
TGTGCCAGCAGCCCCGGGGGGACCTACACCGGGGAGCTGTTTTTT